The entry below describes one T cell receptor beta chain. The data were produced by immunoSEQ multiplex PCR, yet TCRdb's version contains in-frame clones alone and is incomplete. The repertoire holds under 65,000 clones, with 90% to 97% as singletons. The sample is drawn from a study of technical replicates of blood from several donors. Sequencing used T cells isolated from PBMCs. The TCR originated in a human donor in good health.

CDR3 sequence (DNA): TGCAGCGTTGCCCGGGAAAATACAGATACGCAGTATTTT. Translating gives CSVARENTDTQYF. This chain links TRBV29-1 with TRBJ2-3; possible D gene TRBD2, 5 bases. V was cut by 4 bases and J by 3 bases, with 11 bases left in between. This CDR3 contains 13 residues. Germline V gene sequence: CDR1 SQVTM, CDR2 ANQGSEA.